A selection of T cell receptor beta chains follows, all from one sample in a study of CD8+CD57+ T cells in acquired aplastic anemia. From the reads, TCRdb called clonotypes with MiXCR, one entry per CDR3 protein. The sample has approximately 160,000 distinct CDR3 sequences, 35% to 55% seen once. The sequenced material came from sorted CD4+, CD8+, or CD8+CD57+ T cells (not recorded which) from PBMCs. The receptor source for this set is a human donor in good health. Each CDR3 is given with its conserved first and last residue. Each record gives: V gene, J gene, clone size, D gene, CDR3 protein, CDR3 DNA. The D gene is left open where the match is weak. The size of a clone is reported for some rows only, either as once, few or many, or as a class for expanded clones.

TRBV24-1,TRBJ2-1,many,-,CATSDPTGVGGEQFF,TGTGCCACCAGTGACCCCACGGGGGTAGGGGGTGAGCAGTTCTTC
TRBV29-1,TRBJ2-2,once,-,CSVTRGTTTGELFF,TGCAGCGTTACGAGGGGGACGACCACCGGGGAGCTGTTTTTT
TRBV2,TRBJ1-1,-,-,CASSEAQGLNTEAFF,TGTGCCAGCAGTGAGGCCCAGGGATTGAACACTGAAGCTTTCTTT
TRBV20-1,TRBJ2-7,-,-,CSAEATAYEQYF,TGCAGTGCAGAGGCTACTGCCTACGAGCAGTACTTC
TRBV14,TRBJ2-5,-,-,CASSRLLETQYF,TGTGCCAGCAGCCGTCTGTTAGAGACCCAGTACTTC
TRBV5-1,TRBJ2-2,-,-,CASSLVAVNTGELFF,TGCGCCAGCAGCTTGGTTGCTGTGAACACCGGGGAGCTGTTTTTT
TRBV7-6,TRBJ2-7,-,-,CASSLGSHTYEQYF,TGTGCCAGCAGCTTAGGTTCTCATACCTACGAGCAGTACTTC
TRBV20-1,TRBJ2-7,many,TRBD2,CSAPPWASGNSYEQYF,TGCAGTGCCCCTCCGTGGGCTAGCGGAAACTCCTACGAGCAGTACTTC
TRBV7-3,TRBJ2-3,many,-,CASSLRSSSTDTQYF,TGTGCCAGCAGCTTAAGGTCCTCTAGCACAGATACGCAGTATTTT
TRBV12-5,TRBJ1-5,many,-,CASGDQGNQPQHF,TGTGCTAGTGGCGATCAGGGCAATCAGCCCCAGCATTTT
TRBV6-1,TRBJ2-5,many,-,CASMWGRHQETQYF,TGTGCCAGCATGTGGGGGAGGCACCAAGAGACCCAGTACTTC
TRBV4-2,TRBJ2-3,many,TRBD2,CASIHPALAGTLRTDTQYF,TGTGCCAGCATCCACCCCGCCCTAGCGGGAACGCTGCGCACAGATACGCAGTATTTT
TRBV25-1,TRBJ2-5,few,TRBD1,CASRSGDRHQETQYF,TGTGCCAGCCGTTCAGGGGACAGACACCAAGAGACCCAGTACTTC
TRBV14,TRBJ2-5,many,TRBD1,CASSQGGRGSETQYF,TGTGCCAGCAGCCAAGGCGGCAGGGGGTCGGAGACCCAGTACTTC
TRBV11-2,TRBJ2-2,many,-,CASSLVQAGLPSGELFF,TGTGCCAGCAGCTTAGTCCAAGCAGGGCTTCCTTCCGGGGAGCTGTTTTTT
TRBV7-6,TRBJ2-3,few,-,CASSSPSVDTQYF,TGTGCCAGCAGCTCCCCGTCGGTAGATACGCAGTATTTT
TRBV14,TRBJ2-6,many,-,CASSQDLGYSGANVLTF,TGTGCCAGCAGCCAGGACTTGGGTTACTCTGGGGCCAACGTCCTGACTTTC
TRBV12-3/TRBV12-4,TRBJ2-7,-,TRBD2,CASSTRTSPEQYF,TGTGCCAGCAGTACCCGGACTAGCCCCGAGCAGTACTTC
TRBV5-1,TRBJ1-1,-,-,CASSLRVLSPEAFF,TGCGCCAGCAGCTTGAGAGTCCTGAGCCCTGAAGCTTTCTTT
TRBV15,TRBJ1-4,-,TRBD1,CATSRDLGTGVKLFF,TGTGCCACCAGCAGAGATCTTGGGACAGGGGTAAAACTGTTTTTT
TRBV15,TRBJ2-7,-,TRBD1,CATSRGEAQGATYEQYF,TGTGCCACCAGCAGAGGGGAAGCGCAGGGGGCTACCTACGAGCAGTACTTC
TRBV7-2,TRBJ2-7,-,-,CASSSFTEPSYEQYF,TGTGCCAGCAGCTCCTTCACGGAACCATCCTACGAGCAGTACTTC
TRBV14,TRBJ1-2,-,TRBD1,CASSQDSGQVNFYGYTF,TGTGCCAGCAGCCAAGATTCCGGACAGGTTAATTTCTATGGCTACACCTTC
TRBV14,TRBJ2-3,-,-,CASSQDDYLADTQYF,TGTGCCAGCAGCCAAGATGACTACCTCGCAGATACGCAGTATTTT
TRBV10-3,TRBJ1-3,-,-,CAISADGNTIYF,TGTGCCATCAGTGCAGATGGAAACACCATATATTTT
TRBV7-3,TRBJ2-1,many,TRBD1,CASSLARGNEQFF,TGTGCCAGCAGCTTAGCCAGGGGGAACGAGCAGTTCTTC
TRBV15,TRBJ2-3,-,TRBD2,CATSSTGTSGSTDTQYF,TGTGCCACCAGCAGCACCGGGACTAGCGGTAGCACAGATACGCAGTATTTT
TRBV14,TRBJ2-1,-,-,CASSWSDSLQDEQFF,TGTGCCAGCAGCTGGTCCGACAGTTTACAGGATGAGCAGTTCTTC
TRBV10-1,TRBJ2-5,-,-,CASRLQEAQYF,TGCGCCAGCAGATTGCAAGAGGCCCAGTACTTC
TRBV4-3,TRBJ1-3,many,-,CASSRFLFGQDTIYF,TGCGCCAGCAGCCGATTCCTATTCGGACAAGACACCATATATTTT
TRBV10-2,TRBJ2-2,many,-,CASSGWGGGELFF,TGCGCCAGCTCAGGATGGGGAGGCGGGGAGCTGTTTTTT
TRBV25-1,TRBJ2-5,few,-,CASSDGSVTEPLETQYF,TGTGCCAGCAGTGACGGGTCCGTGACAGAACCCCTAGAGACCCAGTACTTC
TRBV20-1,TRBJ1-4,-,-,CSARARGGVEEKLFF,TGCAGTGCTAGAGCCCGCGGGGGGGTGGAGGAAAAACTGTTTTTT
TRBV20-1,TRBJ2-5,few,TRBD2,CSARDLGSGDQETQYF,TGCAGTGCTAGAGATCTGGGTAGCGGGGACCAAGAGACCCAGTACTTC
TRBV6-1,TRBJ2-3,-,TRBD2,CASSEAGGDTDTQYF,TGTGCCAGCAGTGAAGCGGGGGGGGACACAGATACGCAGTATTTT
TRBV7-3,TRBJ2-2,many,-,CASSFTNTGELFF,TGTGCCAGCAGCTTCACGAACACCGGGGAGCTGTTTTTT
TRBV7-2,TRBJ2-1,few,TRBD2,CASSLAAGGIYNEQFF,TGTGCCAGCAGCTTGGCAGCGGGGGGGATCTACAATGAGCAGTTCTTC
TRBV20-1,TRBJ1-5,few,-,CSARESMRAGSNQPQHF,TGCAGTGCTAGAGAGAGTATGCGGGCAGGGAGCAATCAGCCCCAGCATTTT
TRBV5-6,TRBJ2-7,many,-,CASSLARDGTYEQYF,TGTGCCAGCAGCTTGGCCCGGGACGGTACTTACGAGCAGTACTTC
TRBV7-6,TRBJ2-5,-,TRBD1,CASRKDRGEETQYF,TGTGCCAGCAGAAAAGACAGGGGAGAGGAGACCCAGTACTTC
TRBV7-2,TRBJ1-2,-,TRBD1,CASEDRVGGYTF,TGTGCCAGCGAGGACAGGGTAGGTGGCTACACCTTC
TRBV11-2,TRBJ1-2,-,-,CASSLDLGTLIYGYTF,TGTGCCAGCAGCTTAGACCTCGGGACCCTTATCTATGGCTACACCTTC
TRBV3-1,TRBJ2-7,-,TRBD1,CASSQDLTGTGGPEQYF,TGTGCCAGCAGCCAAGATCTAACCGGGACAGGGGGCCCCGAGCAGTACTTC
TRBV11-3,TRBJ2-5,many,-,CASSLRHQETQYF,TGTGCCAGCAGCTTACGCCACCAAGAGACCCAGTACTTC
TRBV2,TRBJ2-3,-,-,CASSAANTQYF,TGTGCCAGCAGTGCCGCGAATACGCAGTATTTT
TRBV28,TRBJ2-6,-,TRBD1,CASRENRGQIGGANVLTF,TGTGCCAGCAGGGAAAACAGGGGGCAGATTGGTGGGGCCAACGTCCTGACTTTC
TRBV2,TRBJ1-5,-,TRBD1,CASRSIQGRHQPQHF,TGTGCCAGCAGGAGTATACAGGGGCGGCATCAGCCCCAGCATTTT
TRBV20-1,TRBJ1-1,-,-,CSARDRHGRTEAFF,TGCAGTGCTAGAGATAGACATGGGAGGACTGAAGCTTTCTTT
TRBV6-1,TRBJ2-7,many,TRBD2,CASFVGGSSYEQYF,TGTGCCAGCTTCGTCGGCGGGAGCTCCTACGAGCAGTACTTC
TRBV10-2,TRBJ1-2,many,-,CASSESGHLRGYTF,TGCGCCAGCAGTGAATCGGGACACCTGAGAGGCTACACCTTC
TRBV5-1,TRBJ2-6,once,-,CASSSALGLHSGANVLTF,TGCGCCAGCAGTTCGGCACTAGGTCTCCACTCTGGGGCCAACGTCCTGACTTTC
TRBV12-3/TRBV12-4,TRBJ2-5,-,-,CASSLVIKTQHF,TGTGCCAGCAGTTTAGTGATAAAGACCCAGCACTTC
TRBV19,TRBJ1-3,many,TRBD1,CASTLSPGTGPGNTIYF,TGTGCCAGTACCTTATCACCCGGGACAGGACCTGGAAACACCATATATTTT
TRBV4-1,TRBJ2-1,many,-,CASSQGWGIRFF,TGCGCCAGCAGCCAAGGGTGGGGCATAAGGTTCTTC
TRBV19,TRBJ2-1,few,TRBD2,CASSMVAGDNEQFF,TGTGCCAGTAGTATGGTAGCGGGAGACAATGAGCAGTTCTTC
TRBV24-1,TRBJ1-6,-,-,CATRRADNSPLHF,TGTGCCACCAGGCGGGCAGATAATTCACCCCTCCACTTT
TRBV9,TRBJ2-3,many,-,CASSVRGGRPDTQYF,TGTGCCAGCAGCGTAAGGGGAGGACGCCCAGATACGCAGTATTTT
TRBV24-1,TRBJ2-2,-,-,CATSDLYTGELFF,TGTGCCACCAGTGATTTATACACCGGGGAGCTGTTTTTT
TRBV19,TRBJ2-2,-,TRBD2,CASKVAGSTGELFF,TGTGCCAGTAAGGTAGCGGGAAGCACCGGGGAGCTGTTTTTT
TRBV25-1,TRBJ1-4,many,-,CASSYDRTTPLLFF,TGTGCCAGCAGTTACGATCGTACAACCCCTCTCCTGTTTTTT